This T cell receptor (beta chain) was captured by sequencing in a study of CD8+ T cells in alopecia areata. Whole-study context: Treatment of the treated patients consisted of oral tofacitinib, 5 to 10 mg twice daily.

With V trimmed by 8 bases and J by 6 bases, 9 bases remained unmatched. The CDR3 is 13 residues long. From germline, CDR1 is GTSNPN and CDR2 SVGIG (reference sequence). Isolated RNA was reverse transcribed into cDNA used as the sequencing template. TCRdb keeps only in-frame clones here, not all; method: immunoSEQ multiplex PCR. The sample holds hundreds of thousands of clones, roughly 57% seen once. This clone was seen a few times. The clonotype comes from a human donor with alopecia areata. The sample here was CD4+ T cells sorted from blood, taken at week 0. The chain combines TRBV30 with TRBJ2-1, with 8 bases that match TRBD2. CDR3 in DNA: TGTGCCCAGTCAGCGGGGGCCGTCAATGAGCAGTTCTTC. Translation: CAQSAGAVNEQFF.